The rows below give T cell receptor beta chains drawn from one sample of a study of CD8 T cells in acute hepatitis C reinfection. TCRdb's table, derived via immunoSEQ multiplex PCR, lists solely in-frame clones and lacks some. The top ten hold under 0.65% of the sample, which has approximately 39,000 clones, around nine tenths seen once. Sequences were obtained from naive CD8+ T cells from PBMCs. The receptors here all came from a man aged 25-45 years with chronic hepatitis C. Both conserved end residues are part of each CDR3. The D gene is left open where the match is weak. The listing skips clone size in some rows; elsewhere it reads once, few, many or a size class.

v_gene	d_gene	j_gene	abundance	CDR3nt	CDR3aa
TRBV10-3	.	TRBJ2-7	.	TGTGCCATCAGCCCAGACAGCTCCTACGAGCAGTACTTC	CAISPDSSYEQYF
TRBV10-3	.	TRBJ1-4	.	TGTGCCATCAGTGATGGTTTAGCGGATGAAAAACTGTTTTTT	CAISDGLADEKLFF
TRBV7-9	TRBD1	TRBJ2-2	.	TGTGCCAGCGGGACAGGTCTGGTCGGGGAGCTGTTTTTT	CASGTGLVGELFF
TRBV7-2	.	TRBJ2-2	.	TGTGCCAGCAGCTTAATTTCGGGGGAGCTGTTTTTT	CASSLISGELFF
TRBV11-2	.	TRBJ1-2	.	TGTGCCAGCAGCTTAGGGACGACAGTAATGGGCTACACCTTC	CASSLGTTVMGYTF
TRBV7-9	.	TRBJ1-1	.	TGTGCCAGCAGCTTAGCGGGGGGACTTGGAGCTTTCTTT	CASSLAGGLGAFF
TRBV29-1	.	TRBJ1-1	.	TGCAGCGTTGAAGAGCCTAGGGAATTCCCTCGTGCGGCTTTCTTT	CSVEEPREFPRAAFF
TRBV7-9	.	TRBJ1-1	.	TGTGCCAGCAGATACCCCCCCGGGGGAATGAACACTGAAGCTTTCTTT	CASRYPPGGMNTEAFF
TRBV28	.	TRBJ2-2	.	TGTGCCAGCAGTGAATCGGTGAACACCGGGGAGCTGTTTTTT	CASSESVNTGELFF
TRBV2	.	TRBJ1-2	.	TGTGCCACCTATGGCTATGGCTACACCTTC	CATYGYGYTF
TRBV27	TRBD1	TRBJ2-7	.	TGTGCCAGCTCGGACAGGGGCCGTTACGAGCAGTACTTC	CASSDRGRYEQYF
TRBV15	.	TRBJ1-1	.	TGTGCCACCAGCAGAGATAAGGGGAGCGGGACTGAAGCTTTCTTT	CATSRDKGSGTEAFF
TRBV20-1	.	TRBJ1-1	.	TGCAGTGCAGGAACGAACACTGAAGCTTTCTTT	CSAGTNTEAFF
TRBV13	.	TRBJ2-7	.	TGTGCCAGCAGCTCCCCCGAGGACGACGAGCAGTACTTC	CASSSPEDDEQYF
TRBV29-1	TRBD2	TRBJ2-7	few	TGCAGCGTTGAAGATCCGGGACTAGCGATCAACGAGCAGTACTTC	CSVEDPGLAINEQYF
TRBV16	.	TRBJ1-2	.	TGTGCCAGCAGCCCCGCCGTGAACTATGGCTACACCTTC	CASSPAVNYGYTF
TRBV13	TRBD2	TRBJ2-2	.	TGTGCCAGCAGTCGGTGGGGAGCGGGAGAGGCCGGGGAGCTGTTTTTT	CASSRWGAGEAGELFF
TRBV7-9	.	TRBJ1-5	.	TGTGCCAGCAGCAACGAGGGCAATCAGCCCCAGCATTTT	CASSNEGNQPQHF
TRBV7-9	.	TRBJ1-5	few	TGTGCCAGCAGCTTGATGGGGGCCGATCAGCCCCAGCATTTT	CASSLMGADQPQHF
TRBV7-9	.	TRBJ1-5	few	TGTGCCAGCAGCTTAGCAGGGGACCAGCCCCAGCATTTT	CASSLAGDQPQHF
TRBV5-8	.	TRBJ1-3	.	TGTGCCAGCAGCTCCGTAGGACCCCTGGACGAAAACACCATATATTTT	CASSSVGPLDENTIYF
TRBV4-3	.	TRBJ2-3	.	TGCGCCAGCAGCCCGGACAAGGGGACCACAGATACGCAGTATTTT	CASSPDKGTTDTQYF
TRBV14	.	TRBJ2-7	.	TGTGCCAGCAGCCCGCGATCCGGGTACGAGCAGTACTTC	CASSPRSGYEQYF
TRBV5-6	TRBD2	TRBJ2-1	.	TGTGCCAGCAGGCCTCTTCCGGGACTAGCGGGGTGGGGTGAGCAGTTCTTC	CASRPLPGLAGWGEQFF
TRBV6-5	.	TRBJ1-1	.	TGTGCCAGCAGTTATGAGGGAAGCACTGAAGCTTTCTTT	CASSYEGSTEAFF